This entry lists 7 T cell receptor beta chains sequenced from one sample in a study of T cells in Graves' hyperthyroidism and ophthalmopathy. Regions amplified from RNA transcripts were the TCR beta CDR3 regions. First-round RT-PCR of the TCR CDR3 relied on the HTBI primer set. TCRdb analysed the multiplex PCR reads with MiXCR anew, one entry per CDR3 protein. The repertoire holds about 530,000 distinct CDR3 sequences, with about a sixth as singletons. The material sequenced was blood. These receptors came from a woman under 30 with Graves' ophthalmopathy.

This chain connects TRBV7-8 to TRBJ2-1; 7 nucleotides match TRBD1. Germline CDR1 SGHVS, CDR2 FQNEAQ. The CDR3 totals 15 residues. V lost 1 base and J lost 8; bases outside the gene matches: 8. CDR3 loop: CASSLETGPRDEQFF. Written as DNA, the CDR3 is TGTGCCAGCAGCTTAGAGACAGGGCCGAGGGATGAGCAGTTCTTC.

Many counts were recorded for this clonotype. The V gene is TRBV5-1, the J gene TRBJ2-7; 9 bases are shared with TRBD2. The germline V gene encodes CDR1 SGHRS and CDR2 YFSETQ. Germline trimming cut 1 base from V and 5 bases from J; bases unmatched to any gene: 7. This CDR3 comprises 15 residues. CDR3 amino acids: CASSLWGSGSDEQYF. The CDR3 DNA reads TGCGCCAGCAGCTTGTGGGGTAGCGGGAGCGACGAGCAGTACTTC.

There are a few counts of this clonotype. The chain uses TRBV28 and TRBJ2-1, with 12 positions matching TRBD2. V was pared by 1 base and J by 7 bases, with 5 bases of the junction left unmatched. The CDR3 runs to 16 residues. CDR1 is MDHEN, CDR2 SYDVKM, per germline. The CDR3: CASSLLPSGGENEQFF. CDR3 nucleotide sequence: TGTGCCAGCAGTTTATTACCTAGCGGGGGGGAAAATGAGCAGTTCTTC.

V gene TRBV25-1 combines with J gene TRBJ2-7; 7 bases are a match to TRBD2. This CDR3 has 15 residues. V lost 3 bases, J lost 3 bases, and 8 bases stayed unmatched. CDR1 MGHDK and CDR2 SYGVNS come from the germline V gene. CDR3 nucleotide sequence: TGTGCCAGCAGTGACGGTGCGGGAGAAAGCTACGAGCAGTACTTC. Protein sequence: CASSDGAGESYEQYF.

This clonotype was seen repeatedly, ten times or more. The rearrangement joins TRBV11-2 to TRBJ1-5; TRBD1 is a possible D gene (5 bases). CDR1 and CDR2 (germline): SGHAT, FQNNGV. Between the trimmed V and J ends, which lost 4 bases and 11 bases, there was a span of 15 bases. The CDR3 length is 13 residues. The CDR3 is CASSSRGAQAQHF. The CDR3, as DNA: TGTGCCAGCAGCTCCCGAGGGGCCCAGGCCCAGCATTTT.

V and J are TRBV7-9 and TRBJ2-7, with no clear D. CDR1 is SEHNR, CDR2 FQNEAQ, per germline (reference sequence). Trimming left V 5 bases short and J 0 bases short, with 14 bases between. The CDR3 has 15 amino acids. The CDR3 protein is CASSQALDDSYEQYF. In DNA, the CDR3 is TGTGCCAGCAGCCAAGCTTTGGATGACTCCTACGAGCAGTACTTC.

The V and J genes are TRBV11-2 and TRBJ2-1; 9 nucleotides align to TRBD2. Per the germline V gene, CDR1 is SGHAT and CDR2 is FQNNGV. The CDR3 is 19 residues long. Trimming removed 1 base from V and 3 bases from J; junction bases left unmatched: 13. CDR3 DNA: TGTGCCAGCAGCTTAGGACTAGCGGCTCCACGTAGGGGCTACAATGAGCAGTTCTTC. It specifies CASSLGLAAPRRGYNEQFF.